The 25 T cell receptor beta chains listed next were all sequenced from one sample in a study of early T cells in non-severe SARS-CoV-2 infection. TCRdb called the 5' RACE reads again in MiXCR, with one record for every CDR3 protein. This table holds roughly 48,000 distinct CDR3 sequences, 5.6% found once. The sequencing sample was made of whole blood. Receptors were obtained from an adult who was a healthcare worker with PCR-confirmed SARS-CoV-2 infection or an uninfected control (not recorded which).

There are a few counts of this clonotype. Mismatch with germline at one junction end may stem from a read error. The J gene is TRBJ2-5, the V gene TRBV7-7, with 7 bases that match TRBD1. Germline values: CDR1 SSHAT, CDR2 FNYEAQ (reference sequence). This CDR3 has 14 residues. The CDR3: CASSLGHRGETQYF. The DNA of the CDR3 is TGTGCTAGCAGCTTGGGTCACAGGGGAGAGACCCAGTACTTC.

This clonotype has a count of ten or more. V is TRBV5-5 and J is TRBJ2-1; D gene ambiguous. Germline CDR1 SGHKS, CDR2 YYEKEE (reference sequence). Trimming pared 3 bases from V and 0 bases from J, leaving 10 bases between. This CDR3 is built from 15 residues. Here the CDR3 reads CASSSDWGSYNEQFF. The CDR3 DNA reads TGTGCCAGCAGCTCAGACTGGGGCTCCTACAATGAGCAGTTCTTC.

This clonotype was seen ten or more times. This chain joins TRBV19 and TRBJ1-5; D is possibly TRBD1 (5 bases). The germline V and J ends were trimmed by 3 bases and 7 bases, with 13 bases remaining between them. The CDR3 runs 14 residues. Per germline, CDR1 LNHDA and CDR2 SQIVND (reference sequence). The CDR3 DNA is TGTGCCAGTAGTATTGTCCGGGGCACGCAGCCCCAGCATTTT. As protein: CASSIVRGTQPQHF.

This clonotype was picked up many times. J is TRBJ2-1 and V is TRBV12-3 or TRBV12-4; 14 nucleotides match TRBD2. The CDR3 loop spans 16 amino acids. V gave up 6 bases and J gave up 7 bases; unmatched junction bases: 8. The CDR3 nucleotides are TGTGCCAGCAGCCCCTATGGGACTAGCGGGAGTAATGAGCAGTTCTTC. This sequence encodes CASSPYGTSGSNEQFF.

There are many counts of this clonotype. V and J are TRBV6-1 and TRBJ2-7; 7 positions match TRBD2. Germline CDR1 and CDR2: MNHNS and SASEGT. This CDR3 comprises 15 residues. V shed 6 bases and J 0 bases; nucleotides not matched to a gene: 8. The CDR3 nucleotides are TGTGCCAGCAGACCTAAGCGGGGTTCCTCCTACGAGCAGTACTTC. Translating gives CASRPKRGSSYEQYF.

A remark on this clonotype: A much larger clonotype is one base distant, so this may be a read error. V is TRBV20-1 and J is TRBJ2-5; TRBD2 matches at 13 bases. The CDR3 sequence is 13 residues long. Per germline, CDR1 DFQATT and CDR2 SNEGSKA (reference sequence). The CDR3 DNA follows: TGCAGAGCCCCGACTAGCGGGGGGGAGACCCAGTACTTC. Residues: CRAPTSGGETQYF.

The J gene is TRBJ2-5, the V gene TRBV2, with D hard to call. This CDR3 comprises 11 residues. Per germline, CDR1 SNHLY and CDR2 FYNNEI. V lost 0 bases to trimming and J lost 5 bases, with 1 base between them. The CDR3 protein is CASSEAETQYF. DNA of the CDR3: TGTGCCAGCAGTGAAGCGGAGACCCAGTACTTC.

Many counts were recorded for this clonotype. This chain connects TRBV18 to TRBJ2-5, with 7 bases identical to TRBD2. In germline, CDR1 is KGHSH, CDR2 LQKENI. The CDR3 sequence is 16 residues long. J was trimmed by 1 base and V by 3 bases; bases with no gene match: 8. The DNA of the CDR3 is TGTGCCAGCTCACCGAGGTTAGCGGGCCTCCAAGAGACCCAGTACTTC. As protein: CASSPRLAGLQETQYF.

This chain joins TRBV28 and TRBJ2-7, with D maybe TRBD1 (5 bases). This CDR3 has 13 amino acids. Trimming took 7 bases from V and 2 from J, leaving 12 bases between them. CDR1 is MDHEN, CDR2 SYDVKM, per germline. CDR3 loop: CASITPTAYEQYF. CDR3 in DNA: TGTGCCAGCATCACCCCGACAGCCTACGAGCAGTACTTC.

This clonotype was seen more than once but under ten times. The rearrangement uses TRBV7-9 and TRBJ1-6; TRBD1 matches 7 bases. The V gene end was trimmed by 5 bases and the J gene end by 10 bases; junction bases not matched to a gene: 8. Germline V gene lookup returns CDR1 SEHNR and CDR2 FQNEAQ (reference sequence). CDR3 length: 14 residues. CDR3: CASSPDRVESPLHF. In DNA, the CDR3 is TGTGCCAGCAGCCCTGACAGGGTAGAATCACCCCTCCACTTT.

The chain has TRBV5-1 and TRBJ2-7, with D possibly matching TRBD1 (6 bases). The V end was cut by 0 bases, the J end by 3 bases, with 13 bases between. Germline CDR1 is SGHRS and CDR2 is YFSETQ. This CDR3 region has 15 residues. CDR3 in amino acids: CASSLEQGSYYEQYF. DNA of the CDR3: TGCGCCAGCAGCTTGGAACAGGGCAGTTACTACGAGCAGTACTTC.

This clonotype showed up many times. The CDR3 DNA reads as TGTGCCTGGAGTCGGGCTAGTCCTGACGAGCAGTTCTTC. Protein product: CAWSRASPDEQFF. The chain combines TRBV30 with TRBJ2-1; D remains unclear. Between the trimmed V and J ends, which lost 2 bases and 10 bases, there was a span of 15 bases. The CDR3 runs 13 residues. Germline values: CDR1 GTSNPN, CDR2 SVGIG (reference sequence).

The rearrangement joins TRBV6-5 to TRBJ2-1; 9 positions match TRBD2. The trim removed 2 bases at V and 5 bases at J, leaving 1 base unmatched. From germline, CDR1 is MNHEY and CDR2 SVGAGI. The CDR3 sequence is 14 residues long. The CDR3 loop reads CASSYRLADNEQFF. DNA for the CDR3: TGTGCCAGCAGTTACAGACTAGCGGACAATGAGCAGTTCTTC.

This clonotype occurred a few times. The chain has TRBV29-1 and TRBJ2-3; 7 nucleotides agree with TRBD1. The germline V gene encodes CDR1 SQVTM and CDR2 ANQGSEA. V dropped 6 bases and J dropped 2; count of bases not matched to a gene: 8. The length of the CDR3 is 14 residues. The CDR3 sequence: CSVLRDSSTDTQYF. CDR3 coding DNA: TGCAGCGTCCTCCGGGACAGCTCCACAGATACGCAGTATTTT.

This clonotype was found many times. The CDR3 region has the DNA TGTGCCAGCAGTTACTCGGCCGATGTACAGCCCCAGCATTTT. Translated, it gives CASSYSADVQPQHF. This chain connects TRBV6-5 to TRBJ1-5; D unclear. The germline V gene encodes CDR1 MNHEY and CDR2 SVGAGI. CDR3 length: 14 amino acids. Between the trimmed V and J ends, which lost 0 bases and 7 bases, there was a span of 10 bases.

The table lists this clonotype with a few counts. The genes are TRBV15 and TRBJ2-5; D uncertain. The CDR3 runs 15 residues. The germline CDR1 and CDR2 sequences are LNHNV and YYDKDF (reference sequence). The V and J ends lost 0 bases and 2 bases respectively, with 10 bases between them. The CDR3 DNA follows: TGTGCCACCAGCAGAGATCTCAAAGGACAAGAGACCCAGTACTTC. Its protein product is CATSRDLKGQETQYF.

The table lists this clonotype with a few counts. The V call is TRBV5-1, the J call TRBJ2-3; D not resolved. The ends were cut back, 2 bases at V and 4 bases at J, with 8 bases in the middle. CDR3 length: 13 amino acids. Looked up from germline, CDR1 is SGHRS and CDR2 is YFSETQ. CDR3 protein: CASSFFFPDTQYF. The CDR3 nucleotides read TGCGCCAGCAGCTTTTTCTTCCCAGATACGCAGTATTTT.

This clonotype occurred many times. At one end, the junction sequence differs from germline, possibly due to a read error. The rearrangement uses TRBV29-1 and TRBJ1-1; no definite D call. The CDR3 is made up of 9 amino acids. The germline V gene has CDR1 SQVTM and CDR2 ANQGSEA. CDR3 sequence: CSVGGELSF. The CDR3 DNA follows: TGCAGCGTGGGCGGCGAGCTATCCTTT.

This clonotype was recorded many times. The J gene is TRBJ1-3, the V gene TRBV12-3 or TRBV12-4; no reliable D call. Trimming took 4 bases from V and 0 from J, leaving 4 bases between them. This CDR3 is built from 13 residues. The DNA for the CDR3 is TGTGCCAGCAGTTCGACCTCTGGAAACACCATATATTTT. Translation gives CASSSTSGNTIYF.

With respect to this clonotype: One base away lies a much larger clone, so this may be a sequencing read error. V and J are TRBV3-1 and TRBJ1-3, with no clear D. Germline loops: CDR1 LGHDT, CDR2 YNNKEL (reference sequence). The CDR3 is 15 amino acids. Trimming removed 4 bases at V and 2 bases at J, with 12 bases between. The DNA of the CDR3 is TGTGCCAGCAGCCCGACCGACCCGGCTGGAAACACCATATATTTT. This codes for CASSPTDPAGNTIYF.

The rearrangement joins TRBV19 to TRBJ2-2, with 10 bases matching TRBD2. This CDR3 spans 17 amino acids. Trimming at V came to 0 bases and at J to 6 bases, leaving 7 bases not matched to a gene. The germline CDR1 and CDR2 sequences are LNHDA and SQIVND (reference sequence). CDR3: CASSIDLLAGSSGELFF. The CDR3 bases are TGTGCCAGTAGTATAGATTTACTAGCGGGATCCTCCGGGGAGCTGTTTTTT.

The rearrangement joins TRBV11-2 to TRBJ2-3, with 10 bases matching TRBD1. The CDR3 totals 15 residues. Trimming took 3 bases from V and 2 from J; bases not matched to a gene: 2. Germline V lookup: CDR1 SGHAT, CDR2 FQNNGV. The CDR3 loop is CASSFGTGDTDTQYF. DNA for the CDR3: TGTGCCAGCAGCTTCGGGACAGGGGACACAGATACGCAGTATTTT.

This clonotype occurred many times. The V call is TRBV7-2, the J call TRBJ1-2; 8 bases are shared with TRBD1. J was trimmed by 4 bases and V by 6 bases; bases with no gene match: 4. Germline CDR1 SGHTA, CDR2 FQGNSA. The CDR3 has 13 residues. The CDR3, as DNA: TGTGCCAGCAGGTTGGGACAGGCCTATGGCTACACCTTC. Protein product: CASRLGQAYGYTF.

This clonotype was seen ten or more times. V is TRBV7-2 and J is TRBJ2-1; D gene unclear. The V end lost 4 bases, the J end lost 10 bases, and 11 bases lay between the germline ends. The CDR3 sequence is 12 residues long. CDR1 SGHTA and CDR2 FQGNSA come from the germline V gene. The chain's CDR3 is CASSSPSREQFF. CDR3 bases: TGTGCCAGCAGCTCCCCATCTAGGGAGCAGTTCTTC.

The DNA of the CDR3 is TGTGCCAGCAGTTTATCTGGACAGGGAGACACTGAAGCTTTCTTT. This gives the protein CASSLSGQGDTEAFF. The rearrangement links TRBV27 to TRBJ1-1, with 8 bases aligning to TRBD1. Germline V gene lookup returns CDR1 MNHEY and CDR2 SMNVEV (reference sequence). This CDR3 spans 15 amino acids. The junction had 3 bases not matched to a gene; V was cut back by 0 bases and J by 3 bases.